Listed here is a single TCR beta chain. Its antigen specificity is not known. Base qualities are not at hand, and no much larger clone is one base apart. The immunoSEQ Assay was the method used to sequence TCRbeta CDR3 regions. After extraction, genomic DNA underwent amplification by bias-controlled multiplex PCR, followed by high-throughput sequencing. In the authors' own workflow: To quantify the absolute abundance of each unique TCRbeta CDR3 region, sequences were collapsed and filtered. T cell fraction was estimated by normalization of TCRbeta template counts to usable DNA, with usable DNA being measured through amplification of reference genes present in all nucleated cells. Repertoire TCRs were annotated as SARS-CoV-2-specific when V gene, CDR3 amino acid sequence and J gene were exactly matched to a known reactive TCR set. The reference SARS-CoV-2 TCR set came from MIRA and was filtered for enrichment in COVID-19-positive ImmuneCODE repertoires, removing public or cross-reactive TCRs. Drawing on the MIRA antigens, annotated TCRs were analysed further at the level of specific ORF or position within ORF. Breadth was defined as annotated unique rearrangements over total unique productive rearrangements; depth was the summed frequency of those rearrangements. Two-sided Wilcoxon rank-sum tests were applied when comparing TCR breadth between groups. TCRdb mirrors the immuneACCESS table, restricted to in-frame sequences. Some clones are absent from its copies; in checked studies, under half trace to an unresolved V gene, and the reason for the others is unknown. The DNA gave D and trimming, while V, J and clone size come from that table. Within this sample are 450,000 to 550,000 clones, with nearly 90% of them counted one time only. The biggest ten clones account for about 2.7% of the sample.

The data derive from a study of Ad26.COV2.S vaccination and SARS-CoV-2 variants (TCRdb year 2021). Context from the whole study: Donors in the vaccine arm were drawn from COV1001, a phase I-IIa trial of Ad26.COV2.S in healthy adults that was multicentre, randomized, double-blind and placebo-controlled. Investigators remained blinded to trial group allocation during experiments and outcome assessment. Trial participants were randomized into five groups of five, in which low-dose or high-dose Ad26.COV2.S was given once or twice, or placebo was given on both occasions. The TCR-sequenced set comprised approximately 32 samples: some 20 Ad26.COV2.S vaccine recipients, 5 placebo recipients and 8 SARS-CoV-2 convalescent individuals. Ad26.COV2.S was administered intramuscularly at a dose of 5x10^10 or 1x10^11 viral particles, either as one shot or as two shots given 56 days apart. Sequencing of the TCRbeta repertoire served to evaluate the specificity and breadth of SARS-CoV-2-reactive T cell receptors following Ad26.COV2.S vaccination. Points the paper makes about the study in general: It was noted by the authors that total T cell responses may have been underestimated by the TCR breadth and depth analyses. The study lacked the statistical power to compare responses across vaccine doses or regimens. Substantial breadth of spike-specific CD8+ and CD4+ T cell responses was reported after vaccination. Compared with placebo recipients, Ad26.COV2.S recipients showed higher spike-specific TCR breadth (P = 0.0014). Vaccine and placebo recipients had similar non-spike TCR breadth, a finding consistent with the vaccine containing only spike.

Taken from cysteine to phenylalanine, the CDR3 has 14 residues. Only the CDR3 DNA is retained, 42 bases long and in frame from the first base. V is clipped by 4 bases and J by 5 bases, and the sequence between their germline boundaries is 13 bases long. Per the germline V gene (reference sequence), SGHNT is the CDR1 and YYREEE is the CDR2. The treatment or condition label, as the study defines it: around 19 received Ad26.COV2.S at low or high dose, single or two shots; several received placebo; per-sample allocation not given. Repertoires of vaccine and placebo recipients were sequenced from samples collected on day 63 after the first injection. Between 29 July and 7 August 2020, Cohort 1b enrolled some 25 adults aged 18-55 years at one site in Boston, USA. Ad26.COV2.S was a replication-incompetent adenovirus type 26 vector expressing a prefusion-stabilized SARS-CoV-2 spike protein from the original Wuhan strain.

This chain joins TRBV5-4 to TRBJ2-1; a tentative D call is TRBD2 (5 bases match). This TCR was recovered from a person between 18 and 65 years old who received the Ad26.COV2.S COVID-19 vaccine or a placebo. This specimen was peripheral blood, taken in a trial of Ad26.COV2.S vaccine versus placebo. CDR3 region: CASSRRTFHNEQFF. The nucleotides read TGTGCCAGCAGCAGACGGACTTTCCACAATGAGCAGTTCTTC.